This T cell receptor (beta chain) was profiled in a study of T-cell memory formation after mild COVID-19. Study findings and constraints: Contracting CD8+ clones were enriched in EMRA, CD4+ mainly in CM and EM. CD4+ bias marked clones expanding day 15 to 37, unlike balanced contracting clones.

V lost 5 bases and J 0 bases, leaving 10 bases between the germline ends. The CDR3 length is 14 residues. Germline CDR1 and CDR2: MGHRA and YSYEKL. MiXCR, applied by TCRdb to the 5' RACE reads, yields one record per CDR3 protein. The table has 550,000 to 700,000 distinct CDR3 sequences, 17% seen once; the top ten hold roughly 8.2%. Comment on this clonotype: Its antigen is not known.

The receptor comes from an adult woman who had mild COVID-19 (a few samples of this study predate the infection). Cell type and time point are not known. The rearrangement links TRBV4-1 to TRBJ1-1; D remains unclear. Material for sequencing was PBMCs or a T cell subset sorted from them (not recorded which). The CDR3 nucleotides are TGCGCCAGCAGCTTCGACACCATGAACACTGAAGCTTTCTTT. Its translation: CASSFDTMNTEAFF.